The 12 T cell receptor beta chains listed next were all sequenced from one sample in a study of T cells in localized non-small cell lung cancer. The method was immunoSEQ multiplex PCR; TCRdb's version includes in-frame clones alone and lacks a portion of them. The sample has 45,000 to 50,000 clones, roughly nine tenths seen once. The source material was PBMCs, sampled before any cancer treatment. These receptors came from a man aged 40 to 70 with stage II lung adenocarcinoma.

This sequence joins TRBV19 and TRBJ2-7, with TRBD1 as a possible D gene (5 bases). Germline V lookup: CDR1 LNHDA, CDR2 SQIVND (reference sequence). Trimming cost V 3 bases and J 1 base, with 10 bases left between them. This CDR3 contains 14 residues. CDR3 in DNA: TGTGCCAGTAGTATTGGGCAGGGTTCCTACGAGCAGTACTTC. Its protein product is CASSIGQGSYEQYF.

This clone was seen only once. This chain joins TRBV5-1 and TRBJ2-2, with 12 positions matching TRBD1. V trimming: 3 bases; J trimming: 6 bases; junction bases outside the gene matches: 6. The germline V gene encodes CDR1 SGHRS and CDR2 YFSETQ. There are 16 residues in the CDR3. CDR3 nucleotides: TGCGCCAGCAGCTCCCGGGACAGGGGGCTCGCCGGGGAGCTGTTTTTT. It yields the protein CASSSRDRGLAGELFF.

The chain joins TRBV7-3 to TRBJ2-6, with TRBD1 identical over 7 bases. The length of the CDR3 is 17 residues. Germline trimming cut 5 bases from V and 0 bases from J; bases unmatched to any gene: 7. CDR1 and CDR2 (germline): SGHTA, FQGTGA. The CDR3 spells CASSRGPVSSGANVLTF. CDR3 in DNA: TGTGCCAGCAGCAGGGGGCCCGTAAGCTCTGGGGCCAACGTCCTGACTTTC.

This chain links TRBV5-8 with TRBJ1-6; the D gene is possibly TRBD1 (6 bases). V was trimmed by 3 bases and J by 10 bases, leaving 20 bases between them. CDR3 length: 16 residues. Looked up from germline, CDR1 is SGHTS and CDR2 is YDEGEE. For the CDR3, the DNA is TGTGCCAGCAGCTCCGAACAGGGCAGTGAAGGATCACCCCTCCACTTT. Protein product: CASSSEQGSEGSPLHF.

J is TRBJ2-6 and V is TRBV28, with 7 bases fitting TRBD1. The CDR3 has 16 residues. Trimming at V came to 4 bases and at J to 3 bases, leaving 6 bases not matched to a gene. In germline, CDR1 is MDHEN, CDR2 SYDVKM. This chain's CDR3 is CASSYTGDNGANVLTF. In DNA form, the CDR3 reads TGTGCCAGCAGTTATACAGGGGATAATGGGGCCAACGTCCTGACTTTC.

The chain has TRBV6-5 and TRBJ2-7; possible D gene TRBD2, 5 bases. CDR1 is MNHEY and CDR2 is SVGAGI in the germline V gene. The V gene lost 0 bases and the J gene lost 4 bases, with 10 bases spanning the gap. The CDR3 spans 14 residues. Here the CDR3 DNA reads TGTGCCAGCAGTTACTCGAGGGATTCTTACGAGCAGTACTTC. This translates into CASSYSRDSYEQYF.

The J gene is TRBJ2-5, the V gene TRBV7-3, with TRBD2 as a possible D gene (5 bases). Germline-derived CDR1 and CDR2 are SGHTA and FQGTGA. V was clipped by 3 bases and J by 1 base, with 15 bases between them. CDR3 size: 16 residues. The CDR3 is CASSLGVVPFQETQYF. The CDR3 DNA reads TGTGCCAGCAGCTTGGGAGTAGTGCCTTTCCAAGAGACCCAGTACTTC.

V and J are TRBV4-1 and TRBJ1-4, with D possibly TRBD1 on 5 matching bases. Germline CDR1 is MGHRA and CDR2 is YSYEKL. This CDR3 comprises 16 residues. V lost 2 bases, J lost 0 bases, and 10 bases lay in between. The CDR3 loop reads CASSQRDGTTNEKLFF. For the CDR3, the DNA is TGCGCCAGCAGCCAACGGGACGGCACAACTAATGAAAAACTGTTTTTT.

The chain employs TRBV5-1 and TRBJ1-3; no reliable D call. The CDR3 is made up of 14 amino acids. V lost 0 bases and J 7 bases, leaving 11 bases between the germline ends. In germline, CDR1 is SGHRS, CDR2 YFSETQ. The chain's CDR3 is CASSLGPSLNTIYF. The DNA of the CDR3 is TGCGCCAGCAGCTTGGGACCCTCCCTTAACACCATATATTTT.

The J gene is TRBJ1-5, the V gene TRBV6-6; 7 bases are a match to TRBD1. J was trimmed by 6 bases and V by 0 bases; bases with no gene match: 8. The germline CDR1 and CDR2 sequences are MNHNY and SVGAGI (reference sequence). This CDR3 is built from 16 residues. The CDR3 loop is CASSYSGTGVGQPQHF. CDR3 DNA: TGTGCCAGCAGTTACTCAGGTACAGGGGTAGGTCAGCCCCAGCATTTT.

The rearrangement links TRBV6-1 to TRBJ2-2; TRBD2 matches 12 bases. The length of the CDR3 is 17 residues. CDR1 and CDR2 (germline): MNHNS, SASEGT. The trim removed 2 bases at V and 7 bases at J, leaving 8 bases unmatched. The CDR3 protein is CASSELRTSGDYGELFF. In DNA form, the CDR3 reads TGTGCCAGCAGTGAACTGCGGACTAGCGGGGATTACGGGGAGCTGTTTTTT.

This clone was observed a single time. V and J are TRBV18 and TRBJ1-1, with D perhaps TRBD1 (5 bases). The CDR3 length is 14 residues. Per the germline V gene, CDR1 is KGHSH and CDR2 is LQKENI. Trimming cost V 1 base and J 5 bases, with 11 bases left between them. For the CDR3, the DNA is TGTGCCAGCTCACCACGGGGACCTGATACTGAAGCTTTCTTT. Its protein product is CASSPRGPDTEAFF.